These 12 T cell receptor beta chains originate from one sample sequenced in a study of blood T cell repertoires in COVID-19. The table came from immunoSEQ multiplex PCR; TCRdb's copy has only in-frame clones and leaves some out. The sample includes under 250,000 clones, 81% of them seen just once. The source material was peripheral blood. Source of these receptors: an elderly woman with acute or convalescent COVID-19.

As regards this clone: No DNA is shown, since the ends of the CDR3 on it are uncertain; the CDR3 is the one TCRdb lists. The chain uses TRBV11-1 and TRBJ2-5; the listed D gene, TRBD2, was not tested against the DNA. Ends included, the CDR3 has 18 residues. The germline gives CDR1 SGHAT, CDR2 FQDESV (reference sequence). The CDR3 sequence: CASSLARASGFFGETQYF.

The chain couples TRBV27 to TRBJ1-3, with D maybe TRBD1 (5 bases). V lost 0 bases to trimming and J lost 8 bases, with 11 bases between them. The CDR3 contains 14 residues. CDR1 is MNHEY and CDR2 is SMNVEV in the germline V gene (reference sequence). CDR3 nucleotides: TGTGCCAGCAGTTTATCTTGGGGAGGGGACACCATATATTTT. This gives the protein CASSLSWGGDTIYF.

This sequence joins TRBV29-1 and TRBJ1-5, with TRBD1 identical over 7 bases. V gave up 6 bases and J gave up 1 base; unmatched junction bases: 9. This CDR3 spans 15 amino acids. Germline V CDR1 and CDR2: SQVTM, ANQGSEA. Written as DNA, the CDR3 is TGCAGCGTAGAACTTACAGGGGACAGCAATCAGCCCCAGCATTTT. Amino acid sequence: CSVELTGDSNQPQHF. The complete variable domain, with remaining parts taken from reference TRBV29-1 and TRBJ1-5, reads SAVISQKPSRDICQRGTSLTIQCQVDSQVTMMFWYRQQPGQSLTLIATANQGSEATYESGFVIDKFPISRPNLTFSTLTVSNMSPEDSSIYLCSVELTGDSNQPQHFGDGTRLSIL.

The CDR3, as DNA: TGTGCCAGCAGTGAGATAGCGGGAGAGGGGGAGACCCAGTACTTC. Encoded protein: CASSEIAGEGETQYF. The gene calls are TRBV6-6 and TRBJ2-5; 9 bases match TRBD2. From germline, CDR1 is MNHNY and CDR2 SVGAGI (reference sequence). V shed 5 bases, J shed 5 bases, and the junction held 9 bases outside the gene matches. The CDR3 has 15 amino acids.

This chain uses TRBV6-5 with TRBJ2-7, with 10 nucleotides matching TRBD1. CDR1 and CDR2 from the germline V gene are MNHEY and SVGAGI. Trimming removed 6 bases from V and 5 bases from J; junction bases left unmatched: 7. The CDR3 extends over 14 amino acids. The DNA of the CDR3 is TGTGCCAGCAGCACGGACAGGGGGTCCAACGAGCAGTACTTC. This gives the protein CASSTDRGSNEQYF.

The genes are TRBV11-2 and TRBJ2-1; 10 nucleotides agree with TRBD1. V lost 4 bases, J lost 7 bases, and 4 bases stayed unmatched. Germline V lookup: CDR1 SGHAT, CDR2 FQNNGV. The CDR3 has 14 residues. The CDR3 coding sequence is TGTGCCAGCAGCTCCGGGACAGGGGCTAATGAGCAGTTCTTC. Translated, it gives CASSSGTGANEQFF.

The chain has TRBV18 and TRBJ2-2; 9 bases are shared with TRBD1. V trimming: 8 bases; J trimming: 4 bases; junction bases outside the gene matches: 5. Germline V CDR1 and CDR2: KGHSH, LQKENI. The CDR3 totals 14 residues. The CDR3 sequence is CASAVDRGTGELFF. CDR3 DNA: TGTGCCAGCGCAGTGGACAGGGGCACCGGGGAGCTGTTTTTT.

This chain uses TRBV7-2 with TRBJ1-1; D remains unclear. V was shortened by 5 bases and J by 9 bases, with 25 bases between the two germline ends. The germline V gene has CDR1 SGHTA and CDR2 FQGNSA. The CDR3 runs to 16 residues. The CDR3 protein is CASSRQITDPRPQAFF. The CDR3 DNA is TGTGCCAGCAGCAGACAAATTACCGACCCCCGACCCCAAGCTTTCTTT. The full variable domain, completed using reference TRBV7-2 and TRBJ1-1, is GAGVSQSPSNKVTEKGKDVELRCDPISGHTALYWYRQSLGQGLEFLIYFQGNSAPDKSGLPSDRFSAERTGGSVSTLTIQRTQQEDSAVYLCASSRQITDPRPQAFFGQGTRLTVV.

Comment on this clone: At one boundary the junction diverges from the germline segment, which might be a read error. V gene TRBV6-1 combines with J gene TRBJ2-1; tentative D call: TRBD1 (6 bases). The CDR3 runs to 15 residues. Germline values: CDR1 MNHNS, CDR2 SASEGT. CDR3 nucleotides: TGTGCCAGCAGTGACACAGGGTTCAGACCCCACCTCCGGCTCTTC. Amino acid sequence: CASSDTGFRPHLRLF.

The CDR3 nucleotides are TGTGCCAGCAGCTTAGGCGTGTCGGTACAAGATCCAGGTCTCACCTTC. It specifies CASSLGVSVQDPGLTF. The rearrangement joins TRBV11-2 to TRBJ1-2, with D uncertain. This CDR3 region has 16 residues. V dropped 1 base and J dropped 13 bases, with 25 bases sitting between them. CDR1 is SGHAT, CDR2 FQNNGV, per germline.

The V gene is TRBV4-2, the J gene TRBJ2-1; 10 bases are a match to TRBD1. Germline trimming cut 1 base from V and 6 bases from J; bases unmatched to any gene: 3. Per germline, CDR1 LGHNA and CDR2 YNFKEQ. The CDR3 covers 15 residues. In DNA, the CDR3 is TGTGCCAGCAGCCAAGGGACAGGGGGAGGCAATGAGCAGTTCTTC. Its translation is CASSQGTGGGNEQFF.

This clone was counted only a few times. The CDR3 here is CASSLARAANYGYTF. The CDR3 region has the DNA TGTGCCAGCAGCTTAGCCAGGGCAGCTAACTATGGCTACACCTTC. The chain carries TRBV7-9 and TRBJ1-2; D possibly corresponds to TRBD1 (5 bases). Trimming pared 0 bases from V and 0 bases from J, leaving 8 bases between. Germline V gene lookup returns CDR1 SEHNR and CDR2 FQNEAQ (reference sequence). CDR3 length: 15 residues.